Listed below are T cell receptor beta chains from one sample, sequenced in a study of T cells in Graves' hyperthyroidism and ophthalmopathy. Each CDR3 protein is one row after TCRdb ran MiXCR on the multiplex PCR reads. This table holds around 580,000 distinct CDR3 sequences, 15% to 20% found once. The sample was blood. These receptors came from a woman aged 18-35 years with Graves' hyperthyroidism. Both conserved end residues are part of each CDR3. D genes are given only for firm matches. Size tells how often a clone was seen (once, few, many) or the class of an expanded clone, and some rows leave it out.

>.|TRBV11-1|many|TRBJ1-3
TGTGCCAGCAGCGCGAAGGGCTCTGGAAACACCATATATTTT
CASSAKGSGNTIYF
>.|TRBV4-2|few|TRBJ1-4
TGTGCCAGCAGCACTCGGACAGCAACTAATGAAAAACTGTTTTTT
CASSTRTATNEKLFF
>.|TRBV27|.|TRBJ1-4
TGTGCCAGCAGTTGGAAGGGAGAAAAACTGTTTTTT
CASSWKGEKLFF
>.|TRBV29-1|.|TRBJ2-5
TGCAGCGTTGAAGGACATCCCCAAGAGACCCAGTACTTC
CSVEGHPQETQYF
>TRBD1|TRBV7-9|many|TRBJ2-3
TGTGCCAGCAGCTTTCGGACAGGGAAAGATACGCAGTATTTT
CASSFRTGKDTQYF
>.|TRBV7-3|many|TRBJ2-1
TGTGCCAGCAGCGTAAGAAAGGAGAATGAGCAGTTCTTC
CASSVRKENEQFF
>.|TRBV10-3|.|TRBJ1-2
TGTGCCACCATGGCCGGGGACCCACTTAACTATGGCTACACCTTC
CATMAGDPLNYGYTF
>TRBD1|TRBV12-3/TRBV12-4|.|TRBJ2-7
TGTGCCAGCAGAATCCGGGACAGCTACGAGCAGTACTTC
CASRIRDSYEQYF
>.|TRBV2|.|TRBJ2-7
TGTGCCAGAGGGGGGGAGAACAACTCCTACGAGCAGTACTTC
CARGGENNSYEQYF
>.|TRBV7-9|few|TRBJ2-1
TGTGCCAGCGGTCCAGAGTACGATGAGCAGTTCTTC
CASGPEYDEQFF
>.|TRBV7-2|few|TRBJ1-1
TGTGCCAGCAGCTTAAAGGGGGAGGGCCGTGAAGCTTTCTTT
CASSLKGEGREAFF
>.|TRBV14|many|TRBJ1-2
TGTGCCAGCAGCCAACTGGGCAGGGCGGCTGGCTACACCTTC
CASSQLGRAAGYTF
>.|TRBV20-1|few|TRBJ1-2
TGCAGTGCTAGAGGTCTGCAGGGGATTTCCCCCTATGGCTACACCTTC
CSARGLQGISPYGYTF
>.|TRBV4-3|few|TRBJ2-5
TGCGCCAGCAGCCAAGAAATAGGGGCCGCGTACGAGACCCAGTACTTC
CASSQEIGAAYETQYF
>.|TRBV5-1|.|TRBJ2-7
TGCGCCAGCAGCTTGGGTCCAGGGGAAGGCTACGAGCAGTACTTC
CASSLGPGEGYEQYF
>.|TRBV28|.|TRBJ2-3
TGTGCCAGCAATCACCTCCGGGACGGCCGGCCAGATACGCAGTATTTT
CASNHLRDGRPDTQYF
>TRBD2|TRBV2|many|TRBJ2-7
TGTGCCAGCAGGGAAACTAGCGGGAGATACGAGCAGTACTTC
CASRETSGRYEQYF
>TRBD2|TRBV10-3|many|TRBJ2-3
TGTGCCATCAGCCTTAGCGGGGCTAGCACAGATACGCAGTATTTT
CAISLSGASTDTQYF
>TRBD1|TRBV12-3/TRBV12-4|.|TRBJ2-7
TGTGCCAGCAGTTACAGGGGCTACGACCAGTACTTC
CASSYRGYDQYF
>TRBD1|TRBV10-3|.|TRBJ1-1
TGTGCCATCAGTAGATTATCCGGGACAGGGGGGACTGAAGCTTTCTTT
CAISRLSGTGGTEAFF
>TRBD2|TRBV12-3/TRBV12-4|many|TRBJ2-1
TGTGCCAGCATGGCTAGCGGTTCCTACAATGAGCAGTTCTTC
CASMASGSYNEQFF
>.|TRBV4-2|few|TRBJ2-7
TGTGCCAGCAGCCAAGGGATGACTAAATCCTACGAGCAGTACTTC
CASSQGMTKSYEQYF
>.|TRBV28|many|TRBJ2-7
TGTGCCAGCAGCCTGACCTACGAGCAGTACTTC
CASSLTYEQYF
>TRBD1|TRBV6-1|few|TRBJ2-7
TGTGCCAGCAGTGAGGGTGGGACAGGAATCGAGCAGTACTTC
CASSEGGTGIEQYF
>TRBD1|TRBV18|few|TRBJ1-5
TGTGCCAGCTCGTCAGACAGGGACCAGCCCCAGCATTTT
CASSSDRDQPQHF
>TRBD1|TRBV12-3/TRBV12-4|many|TRBJ2-5
TGTGCCAGCAGAACCGACGACCCGGGACAGGGGCAAGAGACCCAGTACTTC
CASRTDDPGQGQETQYF
>.|TRBV19|.|TRBJ2-7
TGTGCCAGTAGTATAGCGGCTAGCTTCTCCTACGAGCAGTACTTC
CASSIAASFSYEQYF
>.|TRBV12-3/TRBV12-4|few|TRBJ1-5
TGTGCCAGCAGGTTATCGACAAATAGCAATCAGCCCCAGCATTTT
CASRLSTNSNQPQHF
>.|TRBV7-6|few|TRBJ1-2
TGTGCCAGCAGCCAAGACAGACTCGATGGCTACACCTTC
CASSQDRLDGYTF
>TRBD2|TRBV20-1|few|TRBJ2-1
TGCAGTGCGAGAACCCCTAGCGGGAGGGCGAGGAATGAGCAGTTCTTC
CSARTPSGRARNEQFF
>.|TRBV5-5|.|TRBJ1-2
TGTGCCAGCACTCAGGAATGGGGGCAGTGGGGCTACACCTTC
CASTQEWGQWGYTF
>TRBD1|TRBV24-1|many|TRBJ2-5
TGTGCCACCCTTCCAAGGACAGGGAGGGAGACCCAGTACTTC
CATLPRTGRETQYF
>.|TRBV5-1|many|TRBJ1-1
TGCGCCAGCACCACCGGGGACACTGAAGCTTTCTTT
CASTTGDTEAFF
>TRBD2|TRBV7-9|many|TRBJ2-2
TGTGCCAGCAGTCGACTAGCTGGTGGGGAGCTGTTTTTT
CASSRLAGGELFF
>TRBD1|TRBV6-1|.|TRBJ2-7
TGTGCCAGCAGAGATCCGGGACAGGGGGGCGAGCAGTACTTC
CASRDPGQGGEQYF
>.|TRBV24-1|.|TRBJ1-4
TGTGCCACCCACCTAAGGCAGGAGTCTAATGAAAAACTGTTTTTT
CATHLRQESNEKLFF
>TRBD2|TRBV7-8|.|TRBJ2-1
TGTGCCAGCAGCTTATCGGGACTAGTAAATGAGCAGTTCTTC
CASSLSGLVNEQFF
>TRBD2|TRBV7-9|many|TRBJ2-7
TGTGCCAGCAGCACGCGACTAGCGGGACAGTCGGGGGAGCAGTACTTC
CASSTRLAGQSGEQYF
>.|TRBV12-3/TRBV12-4|many|TRBJ1-6
TGTGCCAGCAGTCCTTCGGTGAGAACCCTCCACTTT
CASSPSVRTLHF
>.|TRBV19|many|TRBJ1-5
TGTGCCAGTAGTTTTGCGAGGACCGATCAGCCCCAGCATTTT
CASSFARTDQPQHF
>.|TRBV7-9|.|TRBJ2-2
TGTGCCAGCAGCCAAACCGACCGGCCCGGGGAGCTGTTTTTT
CASSQTDRPGELFF
>TRBD1|TRBV5-1|few|TRBJ2-2
TGCGCCAGCACCAAAATCCGGGACAGATGGAACACCGGGGAGCTGTTTTTT
CASTKIRDRWNTGELFF
>TRBD2|TRBV19|.|TRBJ2-1
TGTGCCAGTAGTATCACTAGCGGCCCGTTCTACAATGAGCAGTTCTTC
CASSITSGPFYNEQFF
>TRBD1|TRBV19|few|TRBJ1-1
TGTGCCAGTAGTACTTCAGGGGGCTACACTGAAGCTTTCTTT
CASSTSGGYTEAFF
>.|TRBV5-1|few|TRBJ2-1
TGCGCCAGCAGCTTGGTAGATTACAATGAGCAGTTCTTC
CASSLVDYNEQFF
>.|TRBV4-1|.|TRBJ2-5
TGCGCCAGCAGCCCCCGCCCACCAAACTCAGGGCAGGGAGGCCAAGAGACCCAGTACTTC
CASSPRPPNSGQGGQETQYF